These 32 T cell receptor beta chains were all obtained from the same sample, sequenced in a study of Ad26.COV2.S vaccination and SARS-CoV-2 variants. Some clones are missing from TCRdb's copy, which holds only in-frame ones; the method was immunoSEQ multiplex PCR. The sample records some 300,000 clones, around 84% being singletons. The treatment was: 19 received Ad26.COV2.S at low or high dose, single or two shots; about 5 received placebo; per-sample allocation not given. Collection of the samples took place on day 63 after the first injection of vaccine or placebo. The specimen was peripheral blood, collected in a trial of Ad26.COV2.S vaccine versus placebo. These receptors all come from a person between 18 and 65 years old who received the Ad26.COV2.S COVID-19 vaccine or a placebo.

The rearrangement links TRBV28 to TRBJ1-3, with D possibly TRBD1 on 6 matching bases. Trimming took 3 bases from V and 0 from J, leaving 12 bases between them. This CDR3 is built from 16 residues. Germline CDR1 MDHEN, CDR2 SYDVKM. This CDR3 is CASSLAGQISGNTIYF. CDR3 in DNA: TGTGCCAGCAGTTTGGCCGGACAGATCTCTGGAAACACCATATATTTT.

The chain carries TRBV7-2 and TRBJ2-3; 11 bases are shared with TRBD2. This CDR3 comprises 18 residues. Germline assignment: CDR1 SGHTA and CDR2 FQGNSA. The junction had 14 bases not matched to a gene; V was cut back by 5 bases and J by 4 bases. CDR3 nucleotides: TGTGCCAGCAGCCCCGGGGGGTTACTAGCGGGGGACGCAGATACGCAGTATTTT. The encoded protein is CASSPGGLLAGDADTQYF.

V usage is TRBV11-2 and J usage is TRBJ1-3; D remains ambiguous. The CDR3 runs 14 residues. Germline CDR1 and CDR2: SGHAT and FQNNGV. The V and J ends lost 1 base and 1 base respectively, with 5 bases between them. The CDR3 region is CASSLARSGNTIYF. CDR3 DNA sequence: TGTGCCAGCAGCTTAGCCAGGTCTGGAAACACCATATATTTT.

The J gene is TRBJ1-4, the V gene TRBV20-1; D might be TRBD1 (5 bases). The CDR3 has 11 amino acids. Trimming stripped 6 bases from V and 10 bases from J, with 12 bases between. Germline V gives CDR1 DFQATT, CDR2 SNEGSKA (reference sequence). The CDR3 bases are TGCAGTGCACCTACAAGGGGAAAACTGTTTTTT. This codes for CSAPTRGKLFF.

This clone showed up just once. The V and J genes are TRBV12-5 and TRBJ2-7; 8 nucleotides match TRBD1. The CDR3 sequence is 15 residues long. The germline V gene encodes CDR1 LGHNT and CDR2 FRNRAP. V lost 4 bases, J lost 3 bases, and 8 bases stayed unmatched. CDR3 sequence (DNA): TGTGCTAGTGGTTCCTCTTCAGGGGGCTACTACGAGCAGTACTTC. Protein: CASGSSSGGYYEQYF.

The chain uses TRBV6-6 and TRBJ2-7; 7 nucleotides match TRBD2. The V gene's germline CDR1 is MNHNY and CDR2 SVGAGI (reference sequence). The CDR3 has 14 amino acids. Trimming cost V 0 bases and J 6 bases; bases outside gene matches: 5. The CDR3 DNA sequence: TGTGCCAGCAGTTACTCGATGGGGGGGTCCGAGCAGTACTTC. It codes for CASSYSMGGSEQYF.

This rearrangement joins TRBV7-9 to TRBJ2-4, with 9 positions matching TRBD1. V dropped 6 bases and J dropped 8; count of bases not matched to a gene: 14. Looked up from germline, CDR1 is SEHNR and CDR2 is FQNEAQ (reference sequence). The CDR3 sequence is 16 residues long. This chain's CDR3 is CASSSSGTGTSDIQYF. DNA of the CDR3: TGTGCCAGCAGTTCATCCGGGACAGGGACATCAGACATTCAGTACTTC. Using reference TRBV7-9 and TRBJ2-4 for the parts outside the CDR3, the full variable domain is DTGVSQNPRHKITKRGQNVTFRCDPISEHNRLYWYRQTLGQGPEFLTYFQNEAQLEKSRLLSDRFSAERPKGSFSTLEIQRTEQGDSAMYLCASSSSGTGTSDIQYFGAGTRLSVL.

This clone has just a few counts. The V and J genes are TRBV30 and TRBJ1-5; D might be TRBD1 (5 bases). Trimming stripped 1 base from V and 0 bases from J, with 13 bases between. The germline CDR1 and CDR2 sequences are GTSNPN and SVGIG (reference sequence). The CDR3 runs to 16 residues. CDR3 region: CAWSETGRSSNQPQHF. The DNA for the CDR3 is TGTGCCTGGAGTGAAACAGGACGGTCTAGCAATCAGCCCCAGCATTTT.

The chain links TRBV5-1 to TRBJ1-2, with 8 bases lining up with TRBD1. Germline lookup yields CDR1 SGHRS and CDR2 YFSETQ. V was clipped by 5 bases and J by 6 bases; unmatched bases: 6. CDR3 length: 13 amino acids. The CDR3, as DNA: TGCGCCAGCAGAGGCAGGGGGCGAGATGGCTACACCTTC. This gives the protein CASRGRGRDGYTF.

CDR3: CAWTGAPVEAFF. Here the CDR3 DNA reads TGTGCCTGGACAGGGGCGCCGGTTGAAGCTTTCTTT. This chain links TRBV30 with TRBJ1-1; possible D gene TRBD1, 6 bases. Trimming pared 4 bases from V and 7 bases from J, leaving 13 bases between. This CDR3 has 12 residues. Germline assignment: CDR1 GTSNPN and CDR2 SVGIG (reference sequence).

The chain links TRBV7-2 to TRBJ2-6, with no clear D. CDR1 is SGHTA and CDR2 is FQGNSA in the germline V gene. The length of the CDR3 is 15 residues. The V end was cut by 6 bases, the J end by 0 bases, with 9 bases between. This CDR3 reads CASRPMGSGANVLTF. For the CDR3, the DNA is TGTGCCAGCAGACCGATGGGCTCTGGGGCCAACGTCCTGACTTTC.

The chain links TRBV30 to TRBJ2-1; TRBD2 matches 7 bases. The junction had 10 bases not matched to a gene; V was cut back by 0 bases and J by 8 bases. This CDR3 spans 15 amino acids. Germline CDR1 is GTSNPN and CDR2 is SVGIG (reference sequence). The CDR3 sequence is CAWSVPAGTFYEQFF. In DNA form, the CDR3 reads TGTGCCTGGAGTGTACCAGCGGGGACCTTTTATGAGCAGTTCTTC.

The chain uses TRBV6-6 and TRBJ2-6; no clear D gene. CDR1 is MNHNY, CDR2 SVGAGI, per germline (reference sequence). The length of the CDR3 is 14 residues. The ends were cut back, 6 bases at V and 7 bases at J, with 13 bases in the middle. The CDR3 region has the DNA TGTGCCAGCAGCGAGGAACCGTTAGCCAACGTCCTGACTTTC. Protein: CASSEEPLANVLTF.

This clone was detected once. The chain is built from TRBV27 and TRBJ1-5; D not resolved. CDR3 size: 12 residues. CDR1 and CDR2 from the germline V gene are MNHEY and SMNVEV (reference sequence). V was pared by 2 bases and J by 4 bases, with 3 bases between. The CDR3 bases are TGTGCCAGCAGTTTACTTAATCAGCCCCAGCATTTT. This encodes CASSLLNQPQHF.

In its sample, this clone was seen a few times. CDR3 DNA sequence: TGTGCCAGCAGCGAATTAGCGGGGAACTATAATTCACCCCTCCACTTT. Encoded protein: CASSELAGNYNSPLHF. The J gene is TRBJ1-6, the V gene TRBV2; no clear D gene. The CDR3 runs to 16 residues. Trimming removed 6 bases from V and 3 bases from J, with 15 bases in between. Germline lookup yields CDR1 SNHLY and CDR2 FYNNEI. Looking up the rest from reference TRBV2 and TRBJ1-6 gives the full variable domain: EPEVTQTPSHQVTQMGQEVILRCVPISNHLYFYWYRQILGQKVEFLVSFYNNEISEKSEIFDDQFSVERPDGSNFTLKIRSTKLEDSAMYFCASSELAGNYNSPLHFGNGTRLTVT.

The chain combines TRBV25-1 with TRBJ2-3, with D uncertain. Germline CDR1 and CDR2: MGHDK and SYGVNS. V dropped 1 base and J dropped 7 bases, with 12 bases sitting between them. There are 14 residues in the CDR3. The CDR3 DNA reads TGTGCCAGCAGTGAATGGAAGGACGATTATACGCAGTATTTT. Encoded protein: CASSEWKDDYTQYF.

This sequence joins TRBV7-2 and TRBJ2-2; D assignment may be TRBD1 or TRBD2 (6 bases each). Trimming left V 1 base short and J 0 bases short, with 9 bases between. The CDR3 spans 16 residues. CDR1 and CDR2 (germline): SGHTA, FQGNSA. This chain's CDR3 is CASSLVGGPNTGELFF. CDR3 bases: TGTGCCAGCAGCTTAGTGGGGGGCCCGAACACCGGGGAGCTGTTTTTT.

CDR3 sequence reads: CASSKAQGAGTQYF. The CDR3 region has the DNA TGTGCCAGCAGTAAGGCACAGGGGGCAGGTACCCAGTACTTC. The chain employs TRBV6-2 or TRBV6-3 and TRBJ2-5; 9 bases align to TRBD1. Trimming took 5 bases from V and 8 from J; bases not matched to a gene: 9. Germline CDR1 MNHEY, CDR2 SVGEGT. The CDR3 extends over 14 amino acids.

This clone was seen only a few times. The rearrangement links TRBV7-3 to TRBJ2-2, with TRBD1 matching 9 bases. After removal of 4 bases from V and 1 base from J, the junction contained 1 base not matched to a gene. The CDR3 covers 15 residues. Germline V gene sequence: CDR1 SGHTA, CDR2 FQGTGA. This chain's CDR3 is CASSSGQGNTGELFF. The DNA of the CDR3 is TGTGCCAGCAGCTCGGGACAGGGGAACACCGGGGAGCTGTTTTTT.

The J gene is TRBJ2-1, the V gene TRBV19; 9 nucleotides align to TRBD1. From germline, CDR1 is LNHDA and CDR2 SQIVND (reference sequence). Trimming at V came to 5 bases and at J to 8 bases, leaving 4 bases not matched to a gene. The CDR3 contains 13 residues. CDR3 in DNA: TGTGCCAGTAGTGCGGACAGGGGCCATGAGCAGTTCTTC. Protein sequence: CASSADRGHEQFF.

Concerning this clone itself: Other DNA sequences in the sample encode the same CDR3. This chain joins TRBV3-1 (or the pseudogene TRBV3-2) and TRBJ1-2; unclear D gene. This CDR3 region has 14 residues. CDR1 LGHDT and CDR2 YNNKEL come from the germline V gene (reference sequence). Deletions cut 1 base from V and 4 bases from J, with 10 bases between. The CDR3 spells CASSQGRAGYGYTF. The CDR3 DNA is TGTGCCAGCAGCCAAGGACGTGCAGGCTATGGCTACACCTTC.

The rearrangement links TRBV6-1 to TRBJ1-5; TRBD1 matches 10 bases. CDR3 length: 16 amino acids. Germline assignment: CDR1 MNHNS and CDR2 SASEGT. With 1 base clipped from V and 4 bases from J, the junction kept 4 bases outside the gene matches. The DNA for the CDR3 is TGTGCCAGCAGTGAAGGGGAGGGACAGGGGAATCAGCCCCAGCATTTT. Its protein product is CASSEGEGQGNQPQHF.

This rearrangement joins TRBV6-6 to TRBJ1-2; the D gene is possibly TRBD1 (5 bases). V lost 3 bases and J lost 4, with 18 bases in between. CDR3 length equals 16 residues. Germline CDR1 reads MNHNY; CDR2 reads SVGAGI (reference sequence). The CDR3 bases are TGTGCCAGCAGTTATAGGATCCTCTCTCAGGGCTATGGCTACACCTTC. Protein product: CASSYRILSQGYGYTF.

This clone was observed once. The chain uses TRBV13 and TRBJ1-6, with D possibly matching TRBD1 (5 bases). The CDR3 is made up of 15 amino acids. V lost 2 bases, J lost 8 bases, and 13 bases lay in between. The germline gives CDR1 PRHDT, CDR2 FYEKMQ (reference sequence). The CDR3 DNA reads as TGTGCCAGCAGCTTACGGTGGGGGAAAGATTCACCCCTCCACTTT. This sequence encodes CASSLRWGKDSPLHF.

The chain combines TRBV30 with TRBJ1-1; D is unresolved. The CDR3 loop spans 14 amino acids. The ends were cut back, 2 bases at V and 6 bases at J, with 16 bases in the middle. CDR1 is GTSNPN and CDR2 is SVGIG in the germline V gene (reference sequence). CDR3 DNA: TGTGCCTGGAGTAAACTGGTTTTGGCCGCTGAAGCTTTCTTT. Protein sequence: CAWSKLVLAAEAFF.

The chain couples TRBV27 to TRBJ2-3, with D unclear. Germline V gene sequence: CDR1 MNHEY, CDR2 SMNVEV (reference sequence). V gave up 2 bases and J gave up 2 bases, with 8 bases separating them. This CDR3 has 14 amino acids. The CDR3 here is CASSLGPTTDTQYF. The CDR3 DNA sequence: TGTGCCAGCAGTTTAGGGCCGACCACAGATACGCAGTATTTT.

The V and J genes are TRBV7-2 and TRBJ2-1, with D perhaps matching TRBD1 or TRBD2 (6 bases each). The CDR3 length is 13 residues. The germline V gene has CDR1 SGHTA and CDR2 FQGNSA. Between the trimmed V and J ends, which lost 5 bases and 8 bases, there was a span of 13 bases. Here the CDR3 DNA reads TGTGCCAGCAGCACCTACAGGGAGGATGAGCAGTTCTTC. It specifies CASSTYREDEQFF.

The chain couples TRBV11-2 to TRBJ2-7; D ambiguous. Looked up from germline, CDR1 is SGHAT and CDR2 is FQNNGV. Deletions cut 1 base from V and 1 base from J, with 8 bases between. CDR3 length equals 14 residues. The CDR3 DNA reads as TGTGCCAGCAGCTTAGGTCGACATTCCTACGAGCAGTACTTC. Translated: CASSLGRHSYEQYF.

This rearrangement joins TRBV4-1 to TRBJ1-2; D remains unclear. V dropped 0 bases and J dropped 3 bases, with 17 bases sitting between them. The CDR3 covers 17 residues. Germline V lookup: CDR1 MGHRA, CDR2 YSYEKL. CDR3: CASSQDLFQARDYGYTF. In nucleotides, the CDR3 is TGCGCCAGCAGCCAAGATCTATTTCAGGCGAGGGACTATGGCTACACCTTC.

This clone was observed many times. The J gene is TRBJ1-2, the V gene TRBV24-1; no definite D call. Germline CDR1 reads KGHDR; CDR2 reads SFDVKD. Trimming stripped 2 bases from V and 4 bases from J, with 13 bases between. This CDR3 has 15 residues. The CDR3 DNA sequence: TGTGCCACCAGTGATTCGAATAGTAGAGTCTATGGCTACACCTTC. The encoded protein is CATSDSNSRVYGYTF.

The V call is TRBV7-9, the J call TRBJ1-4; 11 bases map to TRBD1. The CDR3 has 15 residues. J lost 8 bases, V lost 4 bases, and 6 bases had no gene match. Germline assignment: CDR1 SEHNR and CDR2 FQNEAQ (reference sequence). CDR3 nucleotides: TGTGCCAGCAGCTCACCGGGACAGGGGGGCGAAAAACTGTTTTTT. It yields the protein CASSSPGQGGEKLFF.

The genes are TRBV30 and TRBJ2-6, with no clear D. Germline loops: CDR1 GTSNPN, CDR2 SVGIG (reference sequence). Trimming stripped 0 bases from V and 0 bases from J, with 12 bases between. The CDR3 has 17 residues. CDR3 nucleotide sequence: TGTGCCTGGAGTGTACGGATTGTAAACTCTGGGGCCAACGTCCTGACTTTC. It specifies CAWSVRIVNSGANVLTF.